A single TCR beta chain is shown here with its context. The antigen is undetermined. Combining iRepertoire HTBI primers with Arm-PCR of CDR3 regions, the authors built TCR beta libraries. In TCRdb, the multiplex PCR reads were re-called with MiXCR into one record per CDR3 protein. In the table there are under 700,000 distinct CDR3 sequences, roughly a sixth of which are singletons. These data are taken from a study of regulatory T cells in long-lasting Graves disease. Study-level results: Relative to new patients (roughly 1,000), persistent patients exhibited greater sharing of public clonotypes (about 2,700).

The germline V gene has CDR1 MDHEN and CDR2 SYDVKM. Between the trimmed V and J ends, which lost 6 bases and 7 bases, there was a span of 15 bases. The CDR3 contains 14 residues. Time point given: newly diagnosed GD, antithyroid drugs for less than 3 months. From PBMCs, RNA was extracted and then used to make the TCR library. These data also formed part of another study, on T cells in Graves' hyperthyroidism and ophthalmopathy. That study reports: Prediction of ophthalmopathy progression came a median around 6.5 months pre-onset.

The source is a woman aged 35-65 years with Graves disease. V is TRBV28 and J is TRBJ2-2, with D tentatively TRBD1 (6 bases). The sample here was peripheral blood mononuclear cells (PBMCs), taken at new diagnosis, from a patient treated with antithyroid drugs. This CDR3 is CASRIQGAGGELFF. In nucleotides, the CDR3 is TGTGCCAGCAGGATACAGGGTGCGGGCGGGGAGCTGTTTTTT.